This T cell receptor beta chain was retrieved from a study of blood T cell repertoires in COVID-19. About the study: Samples taken during acute and convalescent COVID-19 were collected in the United States, Italy and Spain. From T cells, B-cell-depleted T cells, or PBMCs came the material, which was cDNA or gDNA.

This CDR3 has 14 amino acids. From germline, CDR1 is SNHLY and CDR2 FYNNEI. With V trimmed by 8 bases and J by 4 bases, 10 bases remained unmatched. In the authors' workflow: How many nucleated cells were present was estimated from reference gene primer amplification. Clones were sequenced by immunoSEQ multiplex PCR, and TCRdb holds only the in-frame ones, with some missing. V and J calls and clone size are given by that table; D and trimming were obtained from the DNA. The sample consists of about 150,000 clones, about nine tenths of them appearing once. What was sequenced was peripheral blood. The receptor was isolated from a woman between 70 and 85 years old with acute or convalescent COVID-19. The chain joins TRBV2 to TRBJ1-2; TRBD1 matches 7 bases. The DNA for the CDR3 is TGTGCCAGCGGAGACAGGGCTGTGGTCTATGGCTACACCTTC. Its translation: CASGDRAVVYGYTF.